The T cell receptor (beta chain) under discussion was sequenced for a study of T cell repertoires in cytomegalovirus infection. In the study overall: Newly reported HLA-C-restricted and thoroughly characterized HLA-B-restricted CMV epitopes were employed. Both CMV infection and a matching HLA type were indicated by public TCR beta signatures. Study-wide findings and caveats: HLA-C-restricted CMV-specific TCR beta clonotypes prevailed in the ex vivo response. Using cumulative public TCR beta family frequency, the authors identified those who carried CMV together with the relevant HLA.

In regard to this clonotype: Its specificity is unknown.

TCRdb reprocessed the reads via MiXCR and lists one record per CDR3 protein. The table includes about 740,000 distinct CDR3 sequences, about 33% detected once. CDR3 size: 13 residues. Trimming left V 0 bases short and J 7 bases short, with 9 bases between. The germline CDR1 and CDR2 sequences are SGHAT and FQNNGV. The clonotype originates from a human donor in good health (CMV status not recorded). Some clones in this sample may be carry-over from other donors' samples. This sample comprised cultured PBMCs, obtained from culture after CMV antigen stimulation. V usage is TRBV11-2 and J usage is TRBJ1-2, with D uncertain. The CDR3 protein is CASSLDRYGGYTF. The CDR3 coding sequence is TGTGCCAGCAGCTTAGATCGGTACGGTGGCTACACCTTC.